Each of the 14 T cell receptor beta chains below was sequenced from the same sample in a study of HIV-infected patients and healthy controls (dated 2014 in TCRdb). Libraries were made using 5' RACE. Sequencer: Illumina MiSeq. Reverse transcription of approximately 540 ng RNA was performed with SuperScript III using primers directed against the alpha and beta constant regions. Separate alpha and beta chain libraries were generated by chain-specific third strand synthesis with multiplexing indices. In TCRdb, the public reads were trimmed at Q25 with fastp and aligned with MiXCR, with productive beta chains retained. CDR3 protein sequences are deduplicated, and each keeps its most common genes and DNA. A total of about 8,600 distinct CDR3 sequences appear in this sample, roughly 9% of them only once. The top ten hold approximately 12% of the sample. Follow-up blood from HIV-infected patients was collected roughly three months, about 14 weeks, after antiretroviral therapy began. Whole blood was used without cell fractionation, so all unsorted peripheral T cells were reflected in the repertoire.

The sequenced sample was blood, obtained during antiretroviral therapy. Every receptor here comes from an adult with HIV infection.

This clonotype is medium-sized by share. The rearrangement links TRBV10-2 to TRBJ1-1; D possibly corresponds to TRBD1 (5 bases). The CDR3 has 13 amino acids. Germline CDR1 and CDR2: WSHSY and SAAADI. The germline V and J ends were trimmed by 7 bases and 1 base, with 10 bases remaining between them. The chain's CDR3 is CASTLTGNTEAFF. The CDR3 bases are TGCGCCAGCACCTTAACAGGGAACACTGAAGCTTTCTTT.

This clonotype has a count of ten or more. This chain links TRBV10-3 with TRBJ2-5; the match to TRBD2 covers 7 bases. After removal of 6 bases from V and 3 bases from J, the junction contained 7 bases not matched to a gene. Germline V lookup: CDR1 ENHRY, CDR2 SYGVKD. CDR3 length: 14 residues. CDR3 loop: CAIRGSGGEETQYF. The CDR3 DNA is TGTGCCATCAGGGGGAGTGGGGGGGAAGAGACCCAGTACTTC.

This clonotype is large by share. The chain combines TRBV10-2 with TRBJ1-3; no reliable D call. The V gene lost 7 bases and the J gene lost 4 bases, with 5 bases spanning the gap. Germline V lookup: CDR1 WSHSY, CDR2 SAAADI. The CDR3 is made up of 11 amino acids. CDR3 nucleotides: TGCGCCAGCAATTCCGGAAACACCATATATTTT. Amino acids: CASNSGNTIYF.

This clonotype ranks as medium-sized. The chain links TRBV10-3 to TRBJ2-7; tentatively, D is TRBD2 (5 bases). This CDR3 comprises 12 residues. Germline CDR1 is ENHRY and CDR2 is SYGVKD. The ends were cut back, 6 bases at V and 4 bases at J, with 10 bases in the middle. CDR3 sequence reads: CAISATSYEQYF. Written as DNA, the CDR3 is TGTGCCATCAGCGCCACTAGTTACGAGCAGTACTTC.

This clonotype qualifies as medium-sized. The chain employs TRBV12-3 or TRBV12-4 and TRBJ2-5; D unresolved. The V end was cut by 8 bases, the J end by 5 bases, with 15 bases between. The CDR3 is 13 residues long. This chain's CDR3 is CASEPFPRETQYF. The CDR3 nucleotides read TGTGCCAGCGAACCTTTTCCTCGGGAGACCCAGTACTTC.

In its sample, this clonotype ranks as medium-sized. The V and J genes are TRBV7-9 and TRBJ2-7, with TRBD2 identical over 8 bases. The CDR3 has 12 residues. Unmatched junction bases numbered 5, after V lost 6 bases and J lost 7 bases. Germline assignment: CDR1 SEHNR and CDR2 FQNEAQ (reference sequence). The DNA for the CDR3 is TGTGCCAGCAGGTCCGGGGGGGATGAGCAGTACTTC. Translated, it gives CASRSGGDEQYF.

This clonotype is labeled as medium-sized. This chain connects TRBV5-6 to TRBJ2-3, with D perhaps TRBD2 (5 bases). V was clipped by 6 bases and J by 3 bases, with 11 bases between them. Germline V gives CDR1 SGHDT, CDR2 YYEEEE. The CDR3 runs to 13 residues. The CDR3 is CASKNTGTDTQYF. The CDR3 nucleotides read TGTGCCAGCAAGAATACGGGGACAGATACGCAGTATTTT.

This clonotype was counted at least ten times. The V call is TRBV19, the J call TRBJ1-2; the match to TRBD1 covers 9 bases. Germline-derived CDR1 and CDR2 are LNHDA and SQIVND (reference sequence). Unmatched junction bases numbered 9, after V lost 9 bases and J lost 7 bases. This CDR3 contains 13 residues. The CDR3 region is CASPTGGFCGYTF. The CDR3, as DNA: TGTGCCAGCCCGACAGGGGGTTTTTGTGGCTACACCTTC.

This clonotype was recorded a few times. This chain connects TRBV12-3 or TRBV12-4 to TRBJ2-3; the D gene could be TRBD1 or TRBD2 (5 bases each). Trimming removed 1 base at V and 2 bases at J, with 13 bases between. The CDR3 is made up of 16 amino acids. The CDR3 DNA follows: TGTGCCAGCAGTTTAGGGGGCGGACTGTCCACAGATACGCAGTATTTT. Residues: CASSLGGGLSTDTQYF.

A note on this clonotype: A much larger clone differs from this one at a single base, so this may be a read error. The chain uses TRBV28 and TRBJ1-3; 12 bases align to TRBD1. This CDR3 region has 16 residues. Germline CDR1 and CDR2: MDHEN and SYDVKM. Written as DNA, the CDR3 is TGTGCCAGCAGTTTCCCGGGACAGGGGGCTGGAACCACCATATATTTT. The encoded protein is CASSFPGQGAGTTIYF.

This clonotype is medium-sized (0.01 to 0.1%) in the sample. This rearrangement joins TRBV11-1 to TRBJ2-7; a weak D match, TRBD1 (6 bases). Germline loops: CDR1 SGHAT, CDR2 FQDESV (reference sequence). Trimming shortened V by 5 bases and J by 3 bases, and 8 bases separated the two germline ends. This CDR3 has 12 residues. Here the CDR3 DNA reads TGTGCCAGCAGCCGACAGGACTACGAGCAGTACTTC. Residues: CASSRQDYEQYF.

This clonotype was seen ten or more times. The genes are TRBV28 and TRBJ2-1; D is possibly TRBD2 (6 bases). V was clipped by 3 bases and J by 2 bases, with 14 bases between them. The CDR3 covers 16 residues. Germline loops: CDR1 MDHEN, CDR2 SYDVKM. CDR3 coding DNA: TGTGCCAGCAGTTTGGAGGCGGGGCACACCTACAATGAGCAGTTCTTC. Translating it yields CASSLEAGHTYNEQFF.

The chain has TRBV5-4 and TRBJ1-2, with TRBD1 identical over 9 bases. Trimming cost V 5 bases and J 8 bases; bases outside gene matches: 10. The CDR3 runs 14 residues. Germline CDR1 is SGHNT and CDR2 is YYREEE (reference sequence). The CDR3 region is CASRNRGPPQGYTF. The CDR3 bases are TGTGCCAGCAGGAACAGGGGGCCACCACAAGGCTACACCTTC.

This clonotype was seen at least ten times. The CDR3 loop reads CASSYYPSAGPQFF. The DNA of the CDR3 is TGTGCCAGCAGTTACTACCCTAGCGCCGGACCTCAGTTCTTC. This chain joins TRBV6-5 and TRBJ2-1; TRBD2 might be the D (6 bases). Germline CDR1 reads MNHEY; CDR2 reads SVGAGI. The CDR3 is made up of 14 amino acids. Trimming cost V 1 base and J 13 bases, with 17 bases left between them.